The next 31 T cell receptor beta chains were all read from a single sample in a study of T cell repertoires in cytomegalovirus infection (dated by TCRdb to about 2019). The treatment or condition label on this specimen signifies: in vitro stimulation with specific CMV peptide epitopes to enrich CMV-specific T cells. No antigen has been identified for these receptors. Reads for this sample came from an Illumina HiSeq 1500. TCRdb cleaned the public reads at Q25 with fastp, built clones with MiXCR and kept in-frame beta chains. Rows are combined by CDR3 protein, so each entry shows the most common genes and DNA. Across this sample there are about half a million distinct CDR3 sequences, with around a third seen only once. Of the sample, about a sixth falls within the top ten clones. The input for sequencing was cultured PBMCs, taken from culture after CMV antigen stimulation. The source is a human donor in good health (CMV status not recorded). Some clones in this sample may be carry-over from other donors' samples.

In its sample, this clonotype was seen a few times. The chain recombines TRBV11-3 with TRBJ2-2, with D possibly TRBD2 on 6 matching bases. The germline V gene has CDR1 SGHNT and CDR2 YENEEA. The CDR3 extends over 17 amino acids. V was trimmed by 5 bases and J by 2 bases, leaving 18 bases between them. The CDR3 loop reads CASSPGVFGGNTGELFF. In DNA form, the CDR3 reads TGTGCCAGCAGCCCTGGGGTTTTCGGGGGAAACACCGGGGAGCTGTTTTTT.

The chain combines TRBV6-2 or TRBV6-3 with TRBJ2-7, with D perhaps given as TRBD1 or TRBD2 (5 bases each). V was clipped by 2 bases and J by 7 bases, with 12 bases between them. The germline V gene encodes CDR1 MNHEY and CDR2 SVGEGT. The CDR3 contains 13 residues. CDR3 DNA: TGTGCCAGCAGTTACCGGGACGTAGGAGAGCAGTACGTC. Translation: CASSYRDVGEQYV.

The sample holds many counts of this clonotype. The CDR3: CASSSHREGANVLTF. The CDR3 bases are TGTGCCAGCAGCAGCCACAGGGAGGGGGCCAACGTCCTGACTTTC. The chain carries TRBV7-2 and TRBJ2-6, with a weak D call TRBD1 (6 bases). Germline V gives CDR1 SGHTA, CDR2 FQGNSA. The CDR3 runs 15 residues. Trimming removed 5 bases from V and 4 bases from J, with 12 bases in between.

This rearrangement joins TRBV4-1 to TRBJ2-1; D not resolved. This CDR3 comprises 15 residues. Trimming removed 0 bases at V and 4 bases at J, with 10 bases between. From germline, CDR1 is MGHRA and CDR2 YSYEKL. In nucleotides, the CDR3 is TGCGCCAGCAGCCAAGATAGACCGAATTACAATGAGCAGTTCTTC. Encoded protein: CASSQDRPNYNEQFF.

The rearrangement links TRBV7-8 to TRBJ2-7, with TRBD2 matching over 10 bases. Germline V gene lookup returns CDR1 SGHVS and CDR2 FQNEAQ. Trimming removed 5 bases from V and 6 bases from J; junction bases left unmatched: 13. The CDR3 totals 16 residues. CDR3 coding DNA: TGTGCCAGCAGCCTGGTCAGCGGGAGGGCCGCAGCCGAGCAGTACTTC. It specifies CASSLVSGRAAAEQYF. Variable domain in full (rest from reference TRBV7-8 and TRBJ2-7): GAGVSQSPRYKVAKRGQDVALRCDPISGHVSLFWYQQALGQGPEFLTYFQNEAQLDKSGLPSDRFFAERPEGSVSTLKIQRTQQEDSAVYLCASSLVSGRAAAEQYFGPGTRLTVT.

This clonotype was detected only a few times. This chain connects TRBV15 to TRBJ2-2, with 9 bases identical to TRBD1. The CDR3 extends over 17 amino acids. The germline V gene encodes CDR1 LNHNV and CDR2 YYDKDF (reference sequence). V shed 5 bases and J 3 bases; nucleotides not matched to a gene: 10. CDR3 loop: CATSSPPGQGYTGELFF. CDR3 in DNA: TGTGCCACCAGCTCCCCCCCGGGACAGGGTTACACCGGGGAGCTGTTTTTT.

In its sample, this clonotype was seen many times. The rearrangement links TRBV7-2 to TRBJ1-1; unclear D gene. The V and J ends lost 3 bases and 4 bases respectively, with 18 bases between them. CDR3 length equals 16 residues. The germline V gene has CDR1 SGHTA and CDR2 FQGNSA. CDR3 sequence (DNA): TGTGCCAGCAGCTTGGGAGGACGGCACATCCCCACTGAAGCTTTCTTT. The encoded protein is CASSLGGRHIPTEAFF. Together with reference TRBV7-2 and TRBJ1-1, the CDR3 gives the full variable domain: GAGVSQSPSNKVTEKGKDVELRCDPISGHTALYWYRQSLGQGLEFLIYFQGNSAPDKSGLPSDRFSAERTGGSVSTLTIQRTQQEDSAVYLCASSLGGRHIPTEAFFGQGTRLTVV.

V and J are TRBV20-1 and TRBJ1-2, with a tentative D call TRBD1 (6 bases). Germline values: CDR1 DFQATT, CDR2 SNEGSKA (reference sequence). Trimming pared 2 bases from V and 1 base from J, leaving 11 bases between. The CDR3 runs 14 residues. CDR3 nucleotides: TGCAGTGCTAGATGGGACATAAATAACTATGGCTACACCTTC. Residues: CSARWDINNYGYTF.

At least ten counts were recorded for this clonotype. The chain carries TRBV7-2 and TRBJ1-1; D remains unclear. The CDR3 consists of 14 residues. The V end lost 5 bases, the J end lost 1 base, and 11 bases lay between the germline ends. From germline, CDR1 is SGHTA and CDR2 FQGNSA. In DNA, the CDR3 is TGTGCCAGCAGCCCAACCCGGGGGAACACTGAAGCTTTCTTT. It codes for CASSPTRGNTEAFF.

The chain has TRBV27 and TRBJ2-3; TRBD1 is a possible D gene (6 bases). Looked up from germline, CDR1 is MNHEY and CDR2 is SMNVEV (reference sequence). V was clipped by 4 bases and J by 4 bases, with 21 bases between them. CDR3 length equals 17 residues. The CDR3, as DNA: TGTGCCAGCAGTTCCGTAAGAACAGGGTGGGATGCAGATACGCAGTATTTT. This codes for CASSSVRTGWDADTQYF.

The V gene is TRBV12-3 or TRBV12-4, the J gene TRBJ2-5; no clear D gene. Trimming cost V 0 bases and J 3 bases, with 14 bases left between them. The CDR3 sequence is 16 residues long. Here the CDR3 DNA reads TGTGCCAGCAGTTTAGCGACCCTCCAGAGCAAAGAGACCCAGTACTTC. Residues: CASSLATLQSKETQYF.

The count of this clonotype is one. The chain recombines TRBV29-1 with TRBJ2-1; 9 positions agree with TRBD2. The trim removed 4 bases at V and 8 bases at J, leaving 6 bases unmatched. CDR3 length equals 13 residues. CDR1 is SQVTM and CDR2 is ANQGSEA in the germline V gene. The CDR3 DNA is TGCAGCGTTGTAGGGGCGGGAGGGTATGAGCAGTTCTTC. Its protein product is CSVVGAGGYEQFF.

A few counts support this clonotype. V and J are TRBV2 and TRBJ2-3; maybe TRBD1 (6 bases). The V gene's germline CDR1 is SNHLY and CDR2 FYNNEI. V was clipped by 7 bases and J by 3 bases, with 23 bases between them. The CDR3 extends over 17 amino acids. The CDR3: CASTGLGEGVWTDTQYF. CDR3 DNA: TGTGCCAGCACAGGTCTCGGTGAGGGGGTATGGACAGATACGCAGTATTTT.

The chain carries TRBV7-2 and TRBJ1-5; D is possibly TRBD1 (6 bases). The CDR3 consists of 14 residues. Germline V gives CDR1 SGHTA, CDR2 FQGNSA. V was shortened by 1 base and J by 5 bases, with 9 bases between the two germline ends. DNA for the CDR3: TGTGCCAGCAGCTTAGAGAGGGGGTATCAGCCCCAGCATTTT. Encoded protein: CASSLERGYQPQHF.

This clonotype was observed a few times. The chain recombines TRBV7-9 with TRBJ2-1; TRBD1 might be the D (9 bases). Germline V lookup: CDR1 SEHNR, CDR2 FQNEAQ (reference sequence). The CDR3 loop spans 22 amino acids. The V end lost 3 bases, the J end lost 0 bases, and 30 bases lay between the germline ends. This CDR3 is CASSFMRDRVFTSGFSYNEQFF. The CDR3 nucleotides read TGTGCCAGCAGCTTCATGAGGGACAGGGTTTTCACTAGCGGATTCTCCTACAATGAGCAGTTCTTC.

This clonotype was detected ten times or more. The CDR3 sequence is CASRSYGTSGDNEQFF. The CDR3 DNA reads TGTGCCAGCAGATCCTATGGGACTAGCGGGGACAATGAGCAGTTCTTC. The chain couples TRBV12-3 or TRBV12-4 to TRBJ2-1; 13 bases are shared with TRBD2. V lost 6 bases and J lost 5; bases outside the gene matches: 7. The CDR3 loop spans 16 amino acids.

This sequence joins TRBV24-1 and TRBJ2-1; no definite D call. Germline V gene lookup returns CDR1 KGHDR and CDR2 SFDVKD. Deletions cut 0 bases from V and 5 bases from J, with 7 bases between. There are 14 residues in the CDR3. The CDR3 region has the DNA TGTGCCACCAGTGATTTGTTACCCGACAATGAGCAGTTCTTC. Translated: CATSDLLPDNEQFF.

CDR3 sequence: CASSLLTSGSIDEQFF. DNA of the CDR3: TGTGCCAGCAGCTTATTGACTAGCGGGAGTATCGATGAGCAGTTCTTC. V usage is TRBV11-2 and J usage is TRBJ2-1; 12 nucleotides match TRBD2. From germline, CDR1 is SGHAT and CDR2 FQNNGV. With 2 bases clipped from V and 8 bases from J, the junction kept 7 bases outside the gene matches. The CDR3 consists of 16 residues. Complete variable domain (other parts from reference TRBV11-2 and TRBJ2-1): EAGVAQSPRYKIIEKRQSVAFWCNPISGHATLYWYQQILGQGPKLLIQFQNNGVVDDSQLPKDRFSAERLKGVDSTLKIQPAKLEDSAVYLCASSLLTSGSIDEQFFGPGTRLTVL.

The chain couples TRBV3-1 to TRBJ2-3, with 11 positions matching TRBD2. The ends lost 5 bases at V and 6 bases at J; junction bases unmatched: 7. The CDR3 spans 15 residues. Germline V gene data show CDR1 as LGHDT and CDR2 as YNNKEL (reference sequence). The CDR3 DNA sequence: TGTGCCAGCAGCTTTACAGTAGCGGGAGGGGATACGCAGTATTTT. Translation: CASSFTVAGGDTQYF.

The V call is TRBV7-2, the J call TRBJ2-3; 7 bases line up with TRBD2. CDR3 length: 15 residues. The junction had 4 bases not matched to a gene; V was cut back by 2 bases and J by 2 bases. Germline V CDR1 and CDR2: SGHTA, FQGNSA. As DNA, the CDR3 is TGTGCCAGCAGCTTATTCGGGGGGTTCACAGATACGCAGTATTTT. This encodes CASSLFGGFTDTQYF.

The gene calls are TRBV6-1 and TRBJ1-2; D gene unclear. The CDR3 length is 15 residues. CDR1 is MNHNS, CDR2 SASEGT, per germline. Trimming took 0 bases from V and 5 from J, leaving 13 bases between them. CDR3 nucleotides: TGTGCCAGCAGTGAAGCGCACATGCGAGTATATGGCTACACCTTC. This codes for CASSEAHMRVYGYTF.

The V and J genes are TRBV4-1 and TRBJ1-2, with a weak D call TRBD1 (6 bases). CDR1 is MGHRA, CDR2 YSYEKL, per germline. Deletions cut 1 base from V and 4 bases from J, with 22 bases between. The CDR3 loop spans 18 amino acids. The chain's CDR3 is CASSQVSPGHLPTYGYTF. The DNA of the CDR3 is TGCGCCAGCAGCCAAGTTTCTCCGGGACACCTTCCTACCTATGGCTACACCTTC.

This clonotype occurred a few times. The chain couples TRBV10-3 to TRBJ2-5, with no clear D. Trimming took off 6 bases at V and 0 bases at J, with 11 bases between the two ends. Per germline, CDR1 ENHRY and CDR2 SYGVKD. The CDR3 is 14 residues long. This CDR3 is CAISSIGNQETQYF. CDR3 DNA: TGTGCCATCAGCTCCATTGGGAACCAAGAGACCCAGTACTTC.

This sequence joins TRBV12-3 or TRBV12-4 and TRBJ2-1, with D possibly called TRBD1 or TRBD2 (5 bases each). Trimming cost V 8 bases and J 8 bases, with 16 bases left between them. The CDR3 has 13 amino acids. CDR3 sequence: CASSQGEYYEQFF. Here the CDR3 DNA reads TGTGCCAGCTCCCAAGGGGAGTACTATGAGCAGTTCTTC.

V and J are TRBV12-3 or TRBV12-4 and TRBJ1-5; a weak D match, TRBD1 (6 bases). CDR3 length equals 12 residues. Deletions cut 5 bases from V and 9 bases from J, with 11 bases between. The CDR3 spells CASSPTGGPQHF. The CDR3 DNA reads as TGTGCCAGCAGTCCGACAGGCGGGCCCCAGCATTTT.

This chain connects TRBV29-1 to TRBJ2-1, with a possible D match to TRBD2 (6 bases). CDR3 length equals 14 residues. In germline, CDR1 is SQVTM, CDR2 ANQGSEA. V lost 7 bases and J 2 bases, leaving 15 bases between the germline ends. The CDR3 loop is CSAAGLFTYNEQFF. The DNA of the CDR3 is TGCAGCGCGGCGGGACTCTTCACCTACAATGAGCAGTTCTTC.

The J gene is TRBJ2-2, the V gene TRBV30; D remains ambiguous. The CDR3 sequence is 14 residues long. Germline CDR1 and CDR2: GTSNPN and SVGIG (reference sequence). Trimming pared 3 bases from V and 5 bases from J, leaving 13 bases between. CDR3 sequence reads: CAWSDGPTTGELFF. The CDR3 nucleotides read TGTGCCTGGAGCGACGGACCGACAACCGGGGAGCTGTTTTTT.

The chain carries TRBV25-1 and TRBJ1-3; D not certain. In germline, CDR1 is MGHDK, CDR2 SYGVNS. This CDR3 contains 16 residues. V was cut by 1 base and J by 0 bases, with 10 bases left in between. This CDR3 reads CASSEFLGDSGNTIYF. The CDR3, as DNA: TGTGCCAGCAGTGAATTTTTAGGAGACTCTGGAAACACCATATATTTT.

V usage is TRBV24-1 and J usage is TRBJ2-2; 13 bases agree with TRBD2. CDR1 and CDR2 (germline): KGHDR, SFDVKD. CDR3 length: 20 amino acids. V lost 1 base to trimming and J lost 0 bases; unmatched junction nucleotides: 7. CDR3 in amino acids: CATSDFRGLAGKSNTGELFF. The CDR3 coding sequence is TGTGCCACCAGTGATTTTAGGGGACTAGCGGGAAAATCGAACACCGGGGAGCTGTTTTTT.

This sequence joins TRBV5-4 and TRBJ2-7; D remains unclear. The germline V gene encodes CDR1 SGHNT and CDR2 YYREEE (reference sequence). Trimming removed 9 bases at V and 6 bases at J, with 19 bases between. The CDR3 contains 13 residues. This chain's CDR3 is CAIHLPPYAEQYF. The CDR3 DNA is TGTGCCATCCACCTGCCACCTTATGCCGAGCAGTACTTC.

V usage is TRBV6-2 or TRBV6-3 and J usage is TRBJ2-5; D unresolved. Germline CDR1 MNHEY, CDR2 SVGEGT. V lost 5 bases and J 2 bases, leaving 6 bases between the germline ends. The CDR3 spans 12 residues. DNA of the CDR3: TGTGCCAGCAGTGTGGCGCAAGAGACCCAGTACTTC. Its protein product is CASSVAQETQYF.